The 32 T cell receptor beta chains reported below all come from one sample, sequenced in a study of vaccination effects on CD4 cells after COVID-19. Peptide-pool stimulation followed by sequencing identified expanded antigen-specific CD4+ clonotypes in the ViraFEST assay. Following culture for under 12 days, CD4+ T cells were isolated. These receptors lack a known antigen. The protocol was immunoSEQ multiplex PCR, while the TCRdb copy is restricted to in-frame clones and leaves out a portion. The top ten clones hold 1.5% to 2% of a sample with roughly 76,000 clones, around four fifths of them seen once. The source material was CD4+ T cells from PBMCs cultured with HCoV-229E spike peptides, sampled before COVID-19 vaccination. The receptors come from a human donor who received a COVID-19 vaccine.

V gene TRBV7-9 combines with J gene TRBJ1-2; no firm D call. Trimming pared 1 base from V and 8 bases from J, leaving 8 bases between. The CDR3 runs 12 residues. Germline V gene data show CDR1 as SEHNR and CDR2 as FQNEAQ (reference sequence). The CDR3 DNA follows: TGTGCCAGCAGCTTAGACGTGGGCGGCTACACCTTC. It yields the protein CASSLDVGGYTF. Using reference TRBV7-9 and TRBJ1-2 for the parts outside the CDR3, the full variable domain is DTGVSQNPRHKITKRGQNVTFRCDPISEHNRLYWYRQTLGQGPEFLTYFQNEAQLEKSRLLSDRFSAERPKGSFSTLEIQRTEQGDSAMYLCASSLDVGGYTFGSGTRLTVV.

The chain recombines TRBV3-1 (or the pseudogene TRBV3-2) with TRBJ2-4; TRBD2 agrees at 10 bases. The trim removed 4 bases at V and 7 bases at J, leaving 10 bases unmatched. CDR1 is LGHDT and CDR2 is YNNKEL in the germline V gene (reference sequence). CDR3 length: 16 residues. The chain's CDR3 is CASSPRLAGERNIQYF. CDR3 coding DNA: TGTGCCAGCAGCCCCCGCCTAGCGGGGGAGCGGAACATTCAGTACTTC.

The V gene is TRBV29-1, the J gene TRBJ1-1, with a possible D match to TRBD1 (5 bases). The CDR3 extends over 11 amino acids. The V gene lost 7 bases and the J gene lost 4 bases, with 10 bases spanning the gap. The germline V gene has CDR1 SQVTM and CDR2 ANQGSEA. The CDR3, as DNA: TGCAGCGGGGGGACGGGCACTGAAGCTTTCTTT. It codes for CSGGTGTEAFF. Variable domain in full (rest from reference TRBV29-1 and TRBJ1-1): SAVISQKPSRDICQRGTSLTIQCQVDSQVTMMFWYRQQPGQSLTLIATANQGSEATYESGFVIDKFPISRPNLTFSTLTVSNMSPEDSSIYLCSGGTGTEAFFGQGTRLTVV.

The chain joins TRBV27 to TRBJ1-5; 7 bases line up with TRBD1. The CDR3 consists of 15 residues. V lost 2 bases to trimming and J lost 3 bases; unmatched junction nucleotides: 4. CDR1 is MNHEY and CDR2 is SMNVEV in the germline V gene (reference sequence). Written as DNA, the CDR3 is TGTGCCAGCAGTTTAATGACAGGGATCAATCAGCCCCAGCATTTT. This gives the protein CASSLMTGINQPQHF.

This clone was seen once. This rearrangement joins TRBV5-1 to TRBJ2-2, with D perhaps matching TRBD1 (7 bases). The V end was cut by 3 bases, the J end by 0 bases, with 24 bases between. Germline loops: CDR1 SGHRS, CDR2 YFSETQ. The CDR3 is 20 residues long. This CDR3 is CASSWRGQTLGKANTGELFF. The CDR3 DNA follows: TGCGCCAGCAGCTGGAGGGGACAGACTCTGGGGAAAGCGAACACCGGGGAGCTGTTTTTT.

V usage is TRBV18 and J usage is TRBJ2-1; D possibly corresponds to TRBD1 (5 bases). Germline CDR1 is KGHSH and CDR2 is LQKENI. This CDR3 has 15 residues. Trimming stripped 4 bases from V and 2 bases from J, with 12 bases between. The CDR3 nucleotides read TGTGCCAGCTCACTACGACAGAGAACCTACAATGAGCAGTTCTTC. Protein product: CASSLRQRTYNEQFF.

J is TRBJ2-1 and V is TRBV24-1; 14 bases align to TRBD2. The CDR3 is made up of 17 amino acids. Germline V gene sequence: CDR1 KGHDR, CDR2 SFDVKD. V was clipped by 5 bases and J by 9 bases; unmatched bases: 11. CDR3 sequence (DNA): TGTGCCACCAGTGGCCCGAGACTAGCGGGGGGGCCGGGTGAGCAGTTCTTC. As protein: CATSGPRLAGGPGEQFF.

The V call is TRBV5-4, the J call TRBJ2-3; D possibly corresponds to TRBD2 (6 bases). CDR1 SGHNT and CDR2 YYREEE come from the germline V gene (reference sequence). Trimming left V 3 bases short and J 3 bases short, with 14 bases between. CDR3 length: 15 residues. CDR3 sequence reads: CASSSQLAGTDTQYF. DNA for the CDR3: TGTGCCAGCAGCTCACAACTAGCAGGTACAGATACGCAGTATTTT.

The CDR3 nucleotides read TGCGCCAGCAGCTTCGGAACAGGGGATAAAGGGACTGAAGCTTTCTTT. Protein product: CASSFGTGDKGTEAFF. V usage is TRBV5-1 and J usage is TRBJ1-1, with 7 bases aligning to TRBD1. This CDR3 region has 16 residues. Trimming at V came to 2 bases and at J to 5 bases, leaving 12 bases not matched to a gene. CDR1 and CDR2 from the germline V gene are SGHRS and YFSETQ.

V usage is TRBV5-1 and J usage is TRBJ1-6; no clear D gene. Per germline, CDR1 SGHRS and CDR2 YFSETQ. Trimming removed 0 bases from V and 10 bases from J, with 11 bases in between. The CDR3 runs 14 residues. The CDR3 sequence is CASSLGSGESPLHF. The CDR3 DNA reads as TGCGCCAGCAGCTTGGGGTCAGGAGAATCACCCCTCCACTTT.

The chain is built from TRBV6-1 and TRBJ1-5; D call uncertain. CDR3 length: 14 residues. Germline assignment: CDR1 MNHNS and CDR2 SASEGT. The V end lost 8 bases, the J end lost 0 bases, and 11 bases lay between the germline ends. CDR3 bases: TGTGCCAGCTTGCGGGAGTCTAGCAATCAGCCCCAGCATTTT. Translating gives CASLRESSNQPQHF.

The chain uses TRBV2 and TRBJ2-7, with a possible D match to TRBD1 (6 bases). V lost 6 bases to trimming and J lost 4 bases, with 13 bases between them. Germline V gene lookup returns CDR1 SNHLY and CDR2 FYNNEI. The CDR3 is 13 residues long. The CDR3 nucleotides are TGTGCCAGCAGCAGGGACAACAATTACGAGCAGTACGTC. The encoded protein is CASSRDNNYEQYV.

CDR3 sequence reads: CASSGDRNVYNSPLHF. The CDR3 DNA reads as TGTGCCAGCAGCGGAGACAGGAATGTCTATAATTCACCCCTCCACTTT. V and J are TRBV9 and TRBJ1-6; D is possibly TRBD1 (6 bases). The germline V gene encodes CDR1 SGDLS and CDR2 YYNGEE. The length of the CDR3 is 16 residues. Trimming shortened V by 3 bases and J by 3 bases, and 13 bases separated the two germline ends.

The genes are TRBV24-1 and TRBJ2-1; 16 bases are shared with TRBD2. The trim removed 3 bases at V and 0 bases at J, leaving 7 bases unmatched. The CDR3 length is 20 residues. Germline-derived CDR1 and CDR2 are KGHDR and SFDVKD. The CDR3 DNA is TGTGCCACCAGTGATCGCCCGGGACTAGCGGGGGGGAGCTCCTACAATGAGCAGTTCTTC. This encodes CATSDRPGLAGGSSYNEQFF.

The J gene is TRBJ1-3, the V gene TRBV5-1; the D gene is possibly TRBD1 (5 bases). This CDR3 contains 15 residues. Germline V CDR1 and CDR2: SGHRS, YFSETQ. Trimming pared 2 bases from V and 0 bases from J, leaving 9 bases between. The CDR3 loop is CASSLTGASGNTIYF. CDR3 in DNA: TGCGCCAGCAGCTTAACAGGCGCCTCTGGAAACACCATATATTTT.

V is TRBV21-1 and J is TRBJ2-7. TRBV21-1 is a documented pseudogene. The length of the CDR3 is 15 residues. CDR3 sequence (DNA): TGTGCCAGCAGCAAACCCAGGAGTGGGCTCTACGAGCAGTACGTC. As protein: CASSKPRSGLYEQYV.

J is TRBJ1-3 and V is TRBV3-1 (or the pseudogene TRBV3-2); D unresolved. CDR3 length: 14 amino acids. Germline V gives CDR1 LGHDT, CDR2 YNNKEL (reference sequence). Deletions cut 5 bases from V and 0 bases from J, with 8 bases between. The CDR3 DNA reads TGTGCCAGCAGCACCCTAAACTCTGGAAACACCATATATTTT. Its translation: CASSTLNSGNTIYF.

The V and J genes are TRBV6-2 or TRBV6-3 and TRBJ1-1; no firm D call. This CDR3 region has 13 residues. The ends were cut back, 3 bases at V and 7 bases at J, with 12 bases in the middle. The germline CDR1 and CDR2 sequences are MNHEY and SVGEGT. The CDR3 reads CASSYMAPFEAFF. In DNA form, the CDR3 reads TGTGCCAGCAGTTATATGGCGCCCTTTGAAGCTTTCTTT.

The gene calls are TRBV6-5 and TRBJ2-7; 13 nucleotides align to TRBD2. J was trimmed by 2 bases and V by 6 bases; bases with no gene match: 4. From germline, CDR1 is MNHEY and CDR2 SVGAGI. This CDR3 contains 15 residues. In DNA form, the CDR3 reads TGTGCCAGCAGCCGGACTAGCGGGGGCACCTACGAGCAGTACGTC. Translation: CASSRTSGGTYEQYV.

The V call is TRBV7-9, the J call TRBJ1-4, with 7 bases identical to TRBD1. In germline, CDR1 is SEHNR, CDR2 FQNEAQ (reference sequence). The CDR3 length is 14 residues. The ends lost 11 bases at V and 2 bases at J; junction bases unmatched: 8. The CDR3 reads CAGGDRATNEKLFF. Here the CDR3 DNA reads TGTGCCGGAGGTGACAGGGCCACTAATGAAAAACTGTTTTTT.

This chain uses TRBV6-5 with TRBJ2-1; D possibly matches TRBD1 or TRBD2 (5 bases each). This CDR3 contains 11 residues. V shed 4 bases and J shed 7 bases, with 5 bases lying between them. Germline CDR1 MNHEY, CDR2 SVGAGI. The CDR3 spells CASSWGNEQFF. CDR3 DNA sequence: TGTGCCAGCAGTTGGGGGAATGAGCAGTTCTTC.

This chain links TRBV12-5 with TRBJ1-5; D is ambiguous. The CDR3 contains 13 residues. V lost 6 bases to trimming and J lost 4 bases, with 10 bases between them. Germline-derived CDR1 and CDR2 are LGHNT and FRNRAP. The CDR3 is CASGPVGNQPQHF. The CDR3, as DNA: TGTGCTAGTGGACCGGTGGGGAATCAGCCCCAGCATTTT.

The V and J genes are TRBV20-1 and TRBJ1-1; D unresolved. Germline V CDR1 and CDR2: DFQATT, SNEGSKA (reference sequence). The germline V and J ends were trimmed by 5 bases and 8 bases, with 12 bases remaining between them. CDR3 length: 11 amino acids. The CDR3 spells CSAGSKREAFF. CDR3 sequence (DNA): TGCAGTGCTGGCTCCAAACGAGAAGCTTTCTTT.

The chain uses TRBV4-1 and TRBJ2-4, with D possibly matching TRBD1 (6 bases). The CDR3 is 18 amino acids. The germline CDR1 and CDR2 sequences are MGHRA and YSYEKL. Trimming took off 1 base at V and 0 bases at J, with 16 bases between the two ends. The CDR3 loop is CASSQGARQVIAKNIQYF. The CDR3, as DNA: TGCGCCAGCAGCCAAGGGGCCCGACAGGTTATAGCCAAAAACATTCAGTACTTC.

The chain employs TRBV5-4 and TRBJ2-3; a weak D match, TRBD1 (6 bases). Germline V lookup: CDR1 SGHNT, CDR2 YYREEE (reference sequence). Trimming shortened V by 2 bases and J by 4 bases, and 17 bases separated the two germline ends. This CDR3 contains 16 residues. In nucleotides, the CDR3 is TGTGCCAGCAGCTTAAGAACCACAGGGCGGTCAGATACGCAGTATTTT. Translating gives CASSLRTTGRSDTQYF.

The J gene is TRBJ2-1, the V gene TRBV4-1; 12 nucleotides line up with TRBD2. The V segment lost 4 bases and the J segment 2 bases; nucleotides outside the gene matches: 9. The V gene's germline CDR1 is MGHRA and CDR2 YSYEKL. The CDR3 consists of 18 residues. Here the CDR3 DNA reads TGCGCCAGCAGCCCTACAGGACTAGCGGGGACCCCCTACAATGAGCAGTTCTTC. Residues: CASSPTGLAGTPYNEQFF.

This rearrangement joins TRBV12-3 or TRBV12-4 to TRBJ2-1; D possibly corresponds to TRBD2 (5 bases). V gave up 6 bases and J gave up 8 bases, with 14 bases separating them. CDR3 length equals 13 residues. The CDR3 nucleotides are TGTGCCAGCAGCCCCCCCTGGGGAGATGAGCAGTTCTTC. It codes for CASSPPWGDEQFF.

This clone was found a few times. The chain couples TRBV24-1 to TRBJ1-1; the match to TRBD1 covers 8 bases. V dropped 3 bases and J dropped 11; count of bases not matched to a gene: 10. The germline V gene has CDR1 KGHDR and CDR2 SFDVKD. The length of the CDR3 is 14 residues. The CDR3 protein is CATSDASGTGDAFF. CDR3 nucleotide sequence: TGTGCCACCAGTGATGCATCCGGGACAGGTGATGCTTTCTTT.

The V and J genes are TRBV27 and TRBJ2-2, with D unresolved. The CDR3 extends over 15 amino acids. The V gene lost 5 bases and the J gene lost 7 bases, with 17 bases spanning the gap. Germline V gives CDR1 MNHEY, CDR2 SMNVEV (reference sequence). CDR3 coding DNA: TGTGCCAGCAGTCCCACCACCCTAAAGGGCGGGGAGCTGTTTTTT. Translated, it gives CASSPTTLKGGELFF.

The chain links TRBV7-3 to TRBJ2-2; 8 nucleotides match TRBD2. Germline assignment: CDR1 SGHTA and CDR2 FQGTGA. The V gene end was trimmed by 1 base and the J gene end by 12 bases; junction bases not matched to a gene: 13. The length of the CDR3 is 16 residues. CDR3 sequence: CASSLRETAGGKKLFF. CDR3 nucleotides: TGTGCCAGCAGCTTAAGGGAGACGGCGGGGGGTAAGAAGCTGTTTTTT. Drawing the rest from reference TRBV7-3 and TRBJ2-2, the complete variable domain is GAGVSQTPSNKVTEKGKYVELRCDPISGHTALYWYRQSLGQGPEFLIYFQGTGAADDSGLPNDRFFAVRPEGSVSTLKIQRTERGDSAVYLCASSLRETAGGKKLFFGEGSRLTVL.

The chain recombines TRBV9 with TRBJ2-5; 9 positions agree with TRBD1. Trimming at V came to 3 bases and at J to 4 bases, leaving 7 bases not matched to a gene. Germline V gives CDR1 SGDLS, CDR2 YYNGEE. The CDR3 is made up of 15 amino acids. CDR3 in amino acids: CASSDRTGALETQYF. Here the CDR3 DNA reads TGTGCCAGCAGCGACCGGACAGGGGCCTTAGAGACCCAGTACTTC.

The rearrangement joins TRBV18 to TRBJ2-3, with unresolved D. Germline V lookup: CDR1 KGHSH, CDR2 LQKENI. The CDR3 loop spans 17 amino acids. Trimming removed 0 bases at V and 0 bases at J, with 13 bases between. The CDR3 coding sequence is TGTGCCAGCTCACCACCGGCCTGGAAGTCTAGCACAGATACGCAGTATTTT. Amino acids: CASSPPAWKSSTDTQYF.